These T cell receptor beta chains were read from a single sample in a study of T cells in Graves' hyperthyroidism and ophthalmopathy. TCRdb reprocessed the multiplex PCR reads via MiXCR and lists one record per CDR3 protein. The profile covers hundreds of thousands of distinct CDR3 sequences, with around 45% appearing a single time and just over 8% taken by the ten largest. The sequencing sample was made of peripheral blood or thyroid tissue (not recorded which). Every receptor here comes from a woman aged 18 to 35 with Graves' hyperthyroidism. Both conserved end residues are part of each CDR3. A D gene is named only where the DNA matches it firmly. The size entry is marked missing in some rows and otherwise reads once, few, many or a size class.

.	TRBJ1-1	.	TRBV19	CASSILRGGTEAFF	TGTGCCAGTAGTATCCTTAGGGGGGGCACTGAAGCTTTCTTT
.	TRBJ1-1	many	TRBV10-3	CAINEGDLSTEAFF	TGTGCCATCAACGAGGGGGACCTGAGCACTGAAGCTTTCTTT
.	TRBJ2-7	few	TRBV20-1	CSAGEYEQYF	TGCAGTGCTGGGGAGTACGAGCAGTACTTC
.	TRBJ2-2	.	TRBV19	CASSIGRGPTGELFF	TGTGCCAGTAGTATTGGCAGGGGCCCCACCGGGGAGCTGTTTTTT
.	TRBJ2-7	.	TRBV11-1	CSGGGTGASYEQYF	TGCAGCGGGGGGGGGACAGGGGCTTCCTACGAGCAGTACTTC
TRBD1	TRBJ1-1	few	TRBV7-9	CASSSRQGSNTEAFF	TGTGCCAGCAGCTCCCGACAGGGATCAAACACTGAAGCTTTCTTT
.	TRBJ1-6	many	TRBV7-9	CASSVSSYNSPLHF	TGTGCCAGCAGCGTAAGCTCCTATAATTCACCCCTCCACTTT
.	TRBJ2-7	few	TRBV6-4	CASSDWADEQYF	TGTGCCAGCAGTGACTGGGCGGACGAGCAGTACTTC
.	TRBJ1-2	.	TRBV29-1	CSVVVPGAPKSYGYTF	TGCAGCGTTGTGGTCCCCGGGGCCCCCAAGTCGTATGGCTACACCTTC
.	TRBJ2-5	.	TRBV29-1	CSVLHHRRQETQYF	TGCAGCGTCCTACACCACAGGAGACAAGAGACCCAGTACTTC
.	TRBJ1-5	.	TRBV10-3	CASRRGGINQPQHF	TGTGCCAGCCGGAGGGGGGGTATCAATCAGCCCCAGCATTTT
TRBD2	TRBJ2-2	.	TRBV7-2	CASSLAGGPDTGELFF	TGTGCCAGCAGCTTAGCGGGAGGGCCAGACACCGGGGAGCTGTTTTTT
TRBD2	TRBJ2-5	.	TRBV11-2	CASSQVGPTLAGDETQYF	TGCGCCAGCAGCCAAGTGGGGCCCACTCTAGCGGGAGACGAGACCCAGTACTTC
TRBD2	TRBJ2-6	.	TRBV24-1	CATSDGGATEAF	TGTGCCACCAGTGACGGGGGGGCCACTGAAGCTTTC
.	TRBJ1-2	.	TRBV2	CASSEGGAEGYTF	TGTGCCAGCAGTGAAGGAGGGGCTGAAGGCTACACCTTC
.	TRBJ1-3	.	TRBV29-1	CSVEDRERGNTIYF	TGCAGCGTTGAAGACAGGGAAAGGGGAAACACCATATATTTT
TRBD2	TRBJ2-5	.	TRBV29-1	CSLAGVGETQYF	TGCAGTTTAGCGGGAGTGGGTGAGACCCAGTACTTC
TRBD2	TRBJ2-7	.	TRBV20-1	CSARRAGTTWNEQYF	TGCAGTGCTAGGAGGGCCGGGACTACCTGGAACGAGCAGTACTTC
.	TRBJ1-1	many	TRBV29-1	CSVVGQGGTEAFF	TGCAGCGTTGTAGGCCAGGGTGGCACTGAAGCTTTCTTT
.	TRBJ2-7	few	TRBV5-1	CASSQVLAIGAAGQYF	TGCGCCAGCAGCCAAGTCCTAGCGATTGGGGCCGCGGGGCAGTACTTC
TRBD1	TRBJ2-7	.	TRBV7-2	CASSQDRGPYEQYF	TGTGCCAGCAGCCAAGACAGGGGGCCCTACGAGCAGTACTTC
TRBD1	TRBJ1-2	.	TRBV10-3	CAISEVGTAGYTF	TGTGCCATCAGTGAGGTGGGGACAGCTGGCTACACCTTC
.	TRBJ2-6	few	TRBV2	CASSLGRYSGANVLTF	TGTGCCAGCAGTTTGGGACGCTACTCTGGGGCCAACGTCCTGACTTTC
.	TRBJ1-4	.	TRBV7-2	CASSLDKRGSNEKLFF	TGTGCCAGCAGCTTGGACAAACGGGGATCTAATGAAAAACTGTTTTTT
.	TRBJ2-5	few	TRBV5-4	CASSQGHQETQYF	TGTGCCAGCAGCCAGGGACACCAAGAGACCCAGTACTTC
TRBD2	TRBJ2-7	.	TRBV7-9	CASSPPRGLGSSYEQYF	TGTGCCAGCAGCCCCCCCCGAGGACTAGGGAGCTCCTACGAGCAGTACTTC
.	TRBJ1-1	.	TRBV19	CASSDNRAGTEAFF	TGTGCCAGTAGTGACAACAGGGCCGGCACTGAAGCTTTCTTT
.	TRBJ1-1	.	TRBV19	CASSIQRGAEAFF	TGTGCCAGTAGTATCCAGCGAGGCGCTGAAGCTTTCTTT